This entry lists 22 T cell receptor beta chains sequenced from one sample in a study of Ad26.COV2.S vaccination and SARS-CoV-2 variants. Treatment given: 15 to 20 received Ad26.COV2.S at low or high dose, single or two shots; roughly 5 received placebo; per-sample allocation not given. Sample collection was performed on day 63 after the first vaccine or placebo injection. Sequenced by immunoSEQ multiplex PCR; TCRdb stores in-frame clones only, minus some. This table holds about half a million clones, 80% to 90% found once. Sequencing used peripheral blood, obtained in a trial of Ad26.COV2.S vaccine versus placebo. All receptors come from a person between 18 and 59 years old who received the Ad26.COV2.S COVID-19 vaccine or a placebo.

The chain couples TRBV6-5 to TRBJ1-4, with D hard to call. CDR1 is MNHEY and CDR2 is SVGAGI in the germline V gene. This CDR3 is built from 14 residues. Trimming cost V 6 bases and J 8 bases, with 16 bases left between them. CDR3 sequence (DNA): TGTGCCAGCAGCAGACACAGAGGGAGGGAAAAACTGTTTTTT. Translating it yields CASSRHRGREKLFF.

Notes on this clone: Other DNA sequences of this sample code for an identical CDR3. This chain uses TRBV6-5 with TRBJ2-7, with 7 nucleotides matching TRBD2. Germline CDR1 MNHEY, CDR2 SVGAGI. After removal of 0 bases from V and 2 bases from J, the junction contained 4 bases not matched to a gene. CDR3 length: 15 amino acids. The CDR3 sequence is CASSYSAGDTYEQYF. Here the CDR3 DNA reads TGTGCCAGCAGTTACTCTGCGGGAGACACCTACGAGCAGTACTTC.

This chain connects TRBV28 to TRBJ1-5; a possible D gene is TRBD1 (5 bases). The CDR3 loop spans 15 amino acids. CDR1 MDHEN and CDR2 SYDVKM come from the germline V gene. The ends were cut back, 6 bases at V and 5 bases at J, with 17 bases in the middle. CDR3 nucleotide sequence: TGTGCCAGCAGCTGGTCGGATGGGGGATATCAGCCCCAGCATTTT. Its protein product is CASSWSDGGYQPQHF.

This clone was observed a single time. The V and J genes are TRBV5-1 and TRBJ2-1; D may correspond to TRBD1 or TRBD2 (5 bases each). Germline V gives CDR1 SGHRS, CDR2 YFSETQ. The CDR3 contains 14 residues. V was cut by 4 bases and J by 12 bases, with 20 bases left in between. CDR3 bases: TGCGCCAGCAGCACCCGGGGCCAAGGCTTAGGGCAGTTCTTC. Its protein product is CASSTRGQGLGQFF.

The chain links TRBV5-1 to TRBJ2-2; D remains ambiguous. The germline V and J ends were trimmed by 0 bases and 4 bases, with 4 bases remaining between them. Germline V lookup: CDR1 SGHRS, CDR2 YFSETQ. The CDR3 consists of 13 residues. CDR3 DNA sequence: TGCGCCAGCAGCTTGGTAGCCACCGGGGAGCTGTTTTTT. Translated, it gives CASSLVATGELFF.

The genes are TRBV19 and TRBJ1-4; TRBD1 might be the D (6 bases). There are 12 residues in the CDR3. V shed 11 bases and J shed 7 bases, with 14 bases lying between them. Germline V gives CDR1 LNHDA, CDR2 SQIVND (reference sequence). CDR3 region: CAVRGFSEKLFF. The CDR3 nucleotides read TGTGCCGTCAGGGGATTTAGTGAAAAACTGTTTTTT. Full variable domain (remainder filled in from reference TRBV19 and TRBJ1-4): DGGITQSPKYLFRKEGQNVTLSCEQNLNHDAMYWYRQDPGQGLRLIYYSQIVNDFQKGDIAEGYSVSREKKESFPLTVTSAQKNPTAFYLCAVRGFSEKLFFGSGTQLSVL.

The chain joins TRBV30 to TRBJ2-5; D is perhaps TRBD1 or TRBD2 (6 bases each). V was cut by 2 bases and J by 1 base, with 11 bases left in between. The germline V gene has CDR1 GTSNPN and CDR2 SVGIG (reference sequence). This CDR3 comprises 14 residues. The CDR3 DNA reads TGTGCCTGGAGTAGGGGGGCCCCCCAAGAGACCCAGTACTTC. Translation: CAWSRGAPQETQYF.

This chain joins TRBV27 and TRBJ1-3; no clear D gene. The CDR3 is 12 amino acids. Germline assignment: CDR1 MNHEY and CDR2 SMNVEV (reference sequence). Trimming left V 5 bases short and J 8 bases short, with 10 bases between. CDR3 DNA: TGTGCCAGCAGTCTAGGTTTTGACACCATATATTTT. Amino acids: CASSLGFDTIYF.

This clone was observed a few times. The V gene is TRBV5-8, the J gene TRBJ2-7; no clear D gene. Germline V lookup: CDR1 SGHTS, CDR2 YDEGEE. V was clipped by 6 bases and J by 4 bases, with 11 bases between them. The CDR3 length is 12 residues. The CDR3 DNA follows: TGTGCCAGCACCAAAGGGTTTTACGAGCAGTACTTC. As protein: CASTKGFYEQYF.

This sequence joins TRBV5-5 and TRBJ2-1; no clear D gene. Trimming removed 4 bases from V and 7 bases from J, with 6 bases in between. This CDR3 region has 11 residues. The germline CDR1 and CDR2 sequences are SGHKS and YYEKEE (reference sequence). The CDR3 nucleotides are TGTGCCAGCAGCCAGTGGAATGAGCAGTTCTTC. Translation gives CASSQWNEQFF.

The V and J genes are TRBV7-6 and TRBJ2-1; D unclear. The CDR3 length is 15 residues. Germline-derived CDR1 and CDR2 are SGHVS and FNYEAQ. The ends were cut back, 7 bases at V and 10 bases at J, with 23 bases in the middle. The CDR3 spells CASTPPFASNREQFF. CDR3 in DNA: TGTGCCAGCACCCCACCCTTTGCCTCTAATAGGGAGCAGTTCTTC. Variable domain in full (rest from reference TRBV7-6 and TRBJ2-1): GAGVSQSPRYKVTKRGQDVALRCDPISGHVSLYWYRQALGQGPEFLTYFNYEAQQDKSGLPNDRFSAERPEGSISTLTIQRTEQRDSAMYRCASTPPFASNREQFFGPGTRLTVL.

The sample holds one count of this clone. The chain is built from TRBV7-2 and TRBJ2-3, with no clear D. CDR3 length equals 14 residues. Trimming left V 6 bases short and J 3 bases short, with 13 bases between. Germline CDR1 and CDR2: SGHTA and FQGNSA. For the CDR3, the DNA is TGTGCCAGCAGGCGGACCAGTGGTACAGATACGCAGTATTTT. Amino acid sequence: CASRRTSGTDTQYF.

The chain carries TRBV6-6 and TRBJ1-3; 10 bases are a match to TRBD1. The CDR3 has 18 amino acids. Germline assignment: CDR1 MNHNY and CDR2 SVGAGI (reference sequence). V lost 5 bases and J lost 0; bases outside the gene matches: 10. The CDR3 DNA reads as TGTGCCAGCAGTCCTACCGGGACAGGGGTCGACTCTGGAAACACCATATATTTT. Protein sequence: CASSPTGTGVDSGNTIYF.

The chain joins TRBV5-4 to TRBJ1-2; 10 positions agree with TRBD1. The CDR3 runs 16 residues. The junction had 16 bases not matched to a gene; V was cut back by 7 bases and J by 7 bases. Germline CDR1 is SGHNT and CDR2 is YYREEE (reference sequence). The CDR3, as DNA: TGTGCCAGCCGCCCTGGGGGAGACAGGGGGCGTGGTGGCTACACCTTC. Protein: CASRPGGDRGRGGYTF.

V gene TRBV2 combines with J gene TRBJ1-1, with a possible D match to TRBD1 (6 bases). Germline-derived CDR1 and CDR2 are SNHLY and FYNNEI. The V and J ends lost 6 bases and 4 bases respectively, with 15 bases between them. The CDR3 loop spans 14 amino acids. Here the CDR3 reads CASRGTRSRTEAFF. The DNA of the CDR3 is TGTGCCAGCAGGGGGACAAGGTCTCGCACTGAAGCTTTCTTT.

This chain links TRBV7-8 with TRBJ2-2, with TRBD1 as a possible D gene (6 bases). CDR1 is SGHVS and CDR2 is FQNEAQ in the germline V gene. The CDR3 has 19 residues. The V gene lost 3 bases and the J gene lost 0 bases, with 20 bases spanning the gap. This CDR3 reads CASSFHPRDILSNTGELFF. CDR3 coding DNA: TGTGCCAGCAGCTTTCATCCCAGGGACATACTCTCGAACACCGGGGAGCTGTTTTTT.

The chain's CDR3 is CASSSLGQIGSDTQYF. As DNA, the CDR3 is TGTGCCAGCAGTAGCTTGGGACAGATCGGTTCAGATACGCAGTATTTT. The chain links TRBV27 to TRBJ2-3; 7 nucleotides match TRBD1. CDR3 size: 16 residues. Unmatched junction bases numbered 12, after V lost 5 bases and J lost 4 bases. Per germline, CDR1 MNHEY and CDR2 SMNVEV (reference sequence).

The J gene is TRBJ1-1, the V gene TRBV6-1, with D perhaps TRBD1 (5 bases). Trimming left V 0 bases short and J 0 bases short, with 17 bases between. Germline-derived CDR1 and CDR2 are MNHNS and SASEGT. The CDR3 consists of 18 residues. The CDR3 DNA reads TGTGCCAGCAGTGAAGCGGTGGGAGGGGCGAGCCTGAACACTGAAGCTTTCTTT. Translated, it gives CASSEAVGGASLNTEAFF.

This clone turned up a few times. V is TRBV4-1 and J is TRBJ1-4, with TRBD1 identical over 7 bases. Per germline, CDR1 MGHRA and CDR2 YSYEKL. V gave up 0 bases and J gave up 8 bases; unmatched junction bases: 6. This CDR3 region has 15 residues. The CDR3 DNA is TGCGCCAGCAGCCAAGAACGGGACAGACGGGAAAAACTGTTTTTT. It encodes CASSQERDRREKLFF.

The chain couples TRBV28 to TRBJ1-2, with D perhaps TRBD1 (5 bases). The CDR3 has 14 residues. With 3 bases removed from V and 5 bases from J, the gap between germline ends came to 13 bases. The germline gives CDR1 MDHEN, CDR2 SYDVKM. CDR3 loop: CASSFSGEGYGYTF. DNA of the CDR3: TGTGCCAGCAGTTTTTCGGGGGAAGGGTATGGCTACACCTTC.

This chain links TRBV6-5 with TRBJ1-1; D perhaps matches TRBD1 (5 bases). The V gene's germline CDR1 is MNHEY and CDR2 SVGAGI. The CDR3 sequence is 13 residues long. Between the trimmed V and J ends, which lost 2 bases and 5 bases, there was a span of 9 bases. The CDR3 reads CASSYAGRTEAFF. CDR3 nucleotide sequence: TGTGCCAGCAGTTACGCAGGGAGAACTGAAGCTTTCTTT.

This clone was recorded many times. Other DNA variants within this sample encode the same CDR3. The CDR3 spells CASSYSGGSYEQYF. The CDR3 bases are TGTGCCAGCAGTTACTCTGGTGGCTCCTACGAGCAGTACTTC. This rearrangement joins TRBV6-5 to TRBJ2-7; D is undetermined. V lost 0 bases, J lost 0 bases, and 6 bases lay in between. The length of the CDR3 is 14 residues. Germline values: CDR1 MNHEY, CDR2 SVGAGI.